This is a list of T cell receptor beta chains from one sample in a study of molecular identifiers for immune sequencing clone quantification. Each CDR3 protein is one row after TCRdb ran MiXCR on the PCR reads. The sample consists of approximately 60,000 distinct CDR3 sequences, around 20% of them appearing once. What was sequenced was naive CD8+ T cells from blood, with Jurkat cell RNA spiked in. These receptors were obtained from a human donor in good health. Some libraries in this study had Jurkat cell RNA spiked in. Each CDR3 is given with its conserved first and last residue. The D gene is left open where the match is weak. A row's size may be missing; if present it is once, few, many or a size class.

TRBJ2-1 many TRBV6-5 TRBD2 TGTGCCAGCAGTCAGAGAGGACTAGCGGCCTACAATGAGCAGTTCTTC CASSQRGLAAYNEQFF
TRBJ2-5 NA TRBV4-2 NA TGTGCCAGCAGCCAAGATGGTGAGGAGACCCAGTACTTC CASSQDGEETQYF
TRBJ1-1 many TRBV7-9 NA TGTGCCAGCAGGAAAGAGTTGAACACTGAAGCTTTCTTT CASRKELNTEAFF
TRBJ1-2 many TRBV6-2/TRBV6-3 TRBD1 TGTGCCAGCAGTTACGTCCGGGACAGGATTACTGGCTACACCTTC CASSYVRDRITGYTF
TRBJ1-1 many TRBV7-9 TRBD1 TGTGCCAGCAGCACGGGACAGGGGGCGGGTGAAGCTTTCTTT CASSTGQGAGEAFF
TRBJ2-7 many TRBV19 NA TGTGCCAGTAGTCCCAGTATCGGCTTCTTTTCCTCCTACGAGCAGTACTTC CASSPSIGFFSSYEQYF
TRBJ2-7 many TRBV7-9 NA TGTGCCAGCAGCTTCCAGGTCGGTGGCGAGCAGTACTTC CASSFQVGGEQYF
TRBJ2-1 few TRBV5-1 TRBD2 TGCGCCAGCAGCTTCGCGGGAGGGGCTCTTAGCAATGAGCAGTTCTTC CASSFAGGALSNEQFF
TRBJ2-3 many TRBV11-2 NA TGTGCCAGCAGCGCGGCCGCGGAAGATACGCAGTATTTT CASSAAAEDTQYF
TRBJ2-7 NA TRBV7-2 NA TGTGCCAGCAGCTTAATCCATGAGGACTACGAGCAGTACTTC CASSLIHEDYEQYF
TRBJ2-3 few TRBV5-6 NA TGTGCCAGCAGCTGGACGGTTAGCACAGATACGCAGTATTTT CASSWTVSTDTQYF
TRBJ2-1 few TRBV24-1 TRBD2 TGTGCCACCAGCTCCCTAGCGGGAGGAAAGAACAATGAGCAGTTCTTC CATSSLAGGKNNEQFF
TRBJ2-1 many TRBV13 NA TGTGCCAGCAGCCTAACCTCTGCCACTGAGCAGTTCTTC CASSLTSATEQFF
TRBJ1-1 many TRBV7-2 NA TGTGCCAGCAGCTCACCCCTCCTCGTCAGAAGTTTCTTT CASSSPLLVRSFF
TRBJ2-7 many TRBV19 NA TGTGCCAGTAGTATGTCTAGCGCAACCTACGAGCAGTACTTC CASSMSSATYEQYF
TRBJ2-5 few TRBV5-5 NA TGTGCCAGCAGCTTACTGACAGGCCCCCAAGAGACCCAGTACTTC CASSLLTGPQETQYF
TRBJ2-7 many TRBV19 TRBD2 TGTGCCAGTAGTATAGGGGGACTAGCGGGAGCCTACGAGCAGTACTTC CASSIGGLAGAYEQYF
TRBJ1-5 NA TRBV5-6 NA TGTGCCAGCAGCTTGGGTCAGGGAGAACAGCCCCAGCATTTT CASSLGQGEQPQHF
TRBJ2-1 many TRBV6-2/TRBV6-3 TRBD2 TGTGCCAGCAGTTGGACTAGCGCATACAATGAGCAGTTCTTC CASSWTSAYNEQFF
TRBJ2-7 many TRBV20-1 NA TGCAGTGCTAGGGGGGGAGAAAGCTACGAGCAGTACTTC CSARGGESYEQYF
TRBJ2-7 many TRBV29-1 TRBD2 TGCAGCGTTCAAAGCGGGAGAGGGTCCTACGAGCAGTACTTC CSVQSGRGSYEQYF
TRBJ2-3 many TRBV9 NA TGTGCCAGCAGCGTAGCGGGCTCAATCTTCCGCACAGATACGCAGTATTTT CASSVAGSIFRTDTQYF
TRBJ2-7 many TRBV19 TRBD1 TGTGCCAGTAGTGCCGGGACAGGGCCCTACGAGCAGTACTTC CASSAGTGPYEQYF
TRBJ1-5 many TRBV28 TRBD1 TGTGCCAGCAGTCAGTCGACCGGGACAGGGCGGCCCCAGCATTTT CASSQSTGTGRPQHF
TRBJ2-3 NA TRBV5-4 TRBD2 TGTGCCAGCAGCTACGGACTAGCGGGAGAAGGCTATACGCAGTATTTT CASSYGLAGEGYTQYF
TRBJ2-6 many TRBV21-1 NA TGTGCCAGCAGCACAAACCCAGGGGGCTCTGGGGCCAACGTCCTGACTTTC CASSTNPGGSGANVLTF
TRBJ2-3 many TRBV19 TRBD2 TGTGCCAGTTGTCCGGGAGGGACACCCACAGATACGCAGTATTTT CASCPGGTPTDTQYF
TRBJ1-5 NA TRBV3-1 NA TGTGCCAGCAGCCAAGGGGCAGGGGTTCGGCCCCAGCATTTT CASSQGAGVRPQHF
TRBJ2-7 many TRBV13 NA TGTGCCAGCAGCCCGAGCCGACATTTCGAGCAGTACTTC CASSPSRHFEQYF
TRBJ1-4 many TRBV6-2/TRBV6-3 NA TGTGCCAGCAGCCGGCGACCGATTGCAACTAATGAAAAACTGTTTTTT CASSRRPIATNEKLFF
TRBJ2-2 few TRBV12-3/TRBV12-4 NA TGTGCCAGCAGTGAACCGGCCGGGGCCACCGGGGAGCTGTTTTTT CASSEPAGATGELFF
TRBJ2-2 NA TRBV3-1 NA TGTGCCAGCAGCCAAGCCCGGGGCCTATACACCGGGGAGCTGTTTTTT CASSQARGLYTGELFF
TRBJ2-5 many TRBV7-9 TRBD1 TGTGCCAGCAGCCGATACGGGGACAGGCAAGAGACCCAGTACTTC CASSRYGDRQETQYF
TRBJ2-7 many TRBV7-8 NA TGTGCCAGCAGCTTAGCCCAACTTACGCCCTCCTACGAGCAGTACTTC CASSLAQLTPSYEQYF
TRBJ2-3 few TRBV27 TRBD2 TGTGCCAGCAGTCCAAGCGGGGGGAGCACAGATACGCAGTATTTT CASSPSGGSTDTQYF
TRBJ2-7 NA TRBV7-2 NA TGTGCCAGCGGCTTTCTCCTAGATGATACCTACGAGCAGTACTTC CASGFLLDDTYEQYF
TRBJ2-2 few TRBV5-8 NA TGTGCCAGCAGCTCACGACAGGTTAACACCGGGGAGCTGTTTTTT CASSSRQVNTGELFF